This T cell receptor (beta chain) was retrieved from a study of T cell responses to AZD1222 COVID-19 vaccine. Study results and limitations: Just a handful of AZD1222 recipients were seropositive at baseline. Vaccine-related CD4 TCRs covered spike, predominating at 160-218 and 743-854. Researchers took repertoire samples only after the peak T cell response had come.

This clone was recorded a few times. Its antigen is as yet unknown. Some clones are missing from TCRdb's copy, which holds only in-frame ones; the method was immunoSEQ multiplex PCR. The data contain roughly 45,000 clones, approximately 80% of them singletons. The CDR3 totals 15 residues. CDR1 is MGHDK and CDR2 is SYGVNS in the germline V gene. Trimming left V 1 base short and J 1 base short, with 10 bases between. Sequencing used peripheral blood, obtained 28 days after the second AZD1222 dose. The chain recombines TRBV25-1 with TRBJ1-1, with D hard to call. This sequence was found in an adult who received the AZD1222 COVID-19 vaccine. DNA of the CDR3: TGTGCCAGCAGTGAATTGGGTCAACAGAACACTGAAGCTTTCTTT. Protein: CASSELGQQNTEAFF.